Sequencing of this TCR beta chain was carried out in a study of blood T cell repertoires in COVID-19. The wider study: T cells, B-cell-depleted T cells, or PBMCs supplied cDNA or gDNA.

The J segment lost 8 bases and the V segment lost 3 bases, leaving 5 bases of the junction unmatched. The CDR3 is made up of 15 amino acids. In germline, CDR1 is MGHRA, CDR2 YSYEKL. Cohort 3 donors were reported recovered after two negative PCRs, clearance, or symptom resolution. The table came from immunoSEQ multiplex PCR; TCRdb's copy has only in-frame clones and leaves some out. In the table there are hundreds of thousands of clones, 90% of which are singletons. The source material was PBMCs or T cells enriched from blood (not recorded which). The rearrangement uses TRBV4-1 and TRBJ2-1; 12 nucleotides align to TRBD2. The origin of this receptor is a man in his 60s who had recovered from COVID-19. The CDR3, as DNA: TGCGCCAGCAGCCAGACTAGCGGGAGTGCGTATGAGCAGTTCTTC. Translated: CASSQTSGSAYEQFF.